A selection of T cell receptor beta chains follows, all from one sample in a study of identifying expanded T cells in peripheral blood. Using immunoSEQ multiplex PCR, the repertoire was profiled, and TCRdb retains in-frame clones only, with some absent. Here the sample spans 100,000 or so clones, about 91% being singletons. The sequenced material came from blood. The receptors here all came from a person between 18 and 69 years old in good health. CDR3s include the opening cysteine and the closing phenylalanine or tryptophan. D genes are given only for firm matches. Rows give clone size only sometimes, using once, few, many, or a class for an expanded clone.

clone_size: .; j_call: TRBJ2-6; d_call: .; v_call: TRBV4-1; cdr3_aa: CASSQGASISGANVLTF; cdr3_nt: TGCGCCAGCAGCCAAGGGGCCAGTATCTCTGGGGCCAACGTCCTGACTTTC
clone_size: .; j_call: TRBJ1-4; d_call: TRBD1; v_call: TRBV6-1; cdr3_aa: CASSRDRGEKLFF; cdr3_nt: TGTGCCAGCAGCCGGGACAGGGGTGAAAAACTGTTTTTT
clone_size: once; j_call: TRBJ2-3; d_call: .; v_call: TRBV19; cdr3_aa: CASSIQAGRGDTQYF; cdr3_nt: TGTGCCAGTAGTATACAAGCGGGAAGGGGGGATACGCAGTATTTT
clone_size: .; j_call: TRBJ2-7; d_call: TRBD2; v_call: TRBV29-1; cdr3_aa: CSVEKSGGSSYEQYF; cdr3_nt: TGCAGCGTTGAAAAAAGCGGGGGCAGCTCCTACGAGCAGTACTTC
clone_size: .; j_call: TRBJ1-5; d_call: .; v_call: TRBV7-9; cdr3_aa: CASSPEGSGLGEPQHF; cdr3_nt: TGTGCCAGCAGCCCCGAGGGCTCAGGGCTGGGTGAGCCCCAGCATTTT
clone_size: .; j_call: TRBJ2-7; d_call: TRBD2; v_call: TRBV7-2; cdr3_aa: CASSPSGGREQYF; cdr3_nt: TGTGCCAGCAGCCCTAGCGGGGGGCGTGAGCAGTACTTC
clone_size: once; j_call: TRBJ2-5; d_call: .; v_call: TRBV5-1; cdr3_aa: CASSQPTQRGETQYF; cdr3_nt: TGCGCCAGCAGCCAACCGACTCAAAGGGGGGAGACCCAGTACTTC
clone_size: once; j_call: TRBJ2-1; d_call: .; v_call: TRBV6-1; cdr3_aa: CASRTVGYNEQFF; cdr3_nt: TGTGCCAGCAGGACAGTGGGCTACAATGAGCAGTTCTTC
clone_size: once; j_call: TRBJ2-5; d_call: .; v_call: TRBV4-2; cdr3_aa: CASSHNIGLMETQYF; cdr3_nt: TGTGCCAGCAGCCACAACATCGGACTTATGGAGACCCAGTACTTC
clone_size: few; j_call: TRBJ2-1; d_call: TRBD2; v_call: TRBV4-3; cdr3_aa: CASALDVTSGAGQFF; cdr3_nt: TGCGCCAGCGCATTGGACGTGACTAGCGGGGCGGGGCAGTTCTTC
clone_size: .; j_call: TRBJ2-2; d_call: .; v_call: TRBV6-6; cdr3_aa: CASTLGTANTGELFF; cdr3_nt: TGTGCCAGCACGTTAGGGACCGCGAACACCGGGGAGCTGTTTTTT
clone_size: .; j_call: TRBJ1-3; d_call: .; v_call: TRBV7-9; cdr3_aa: CASSGYSFSGNTIYF; cdr3_nt: TGTGCCAGCAGCGGATACAGCTTTTCTGGAAACACCATATATTTT
clone_size: .; j_call: TRBJ1-5; d_call: .; v_call: TRBV6-5; cdr3_aa: CASHEGGVGNQPQHF; cdr3_nt: TGTGCCAGTCACGAGGGGGGAGTTGGCAATCAGCCCCAGCATTTT
clone_size: .; j_call: TRBJ2-7; d_call: .; v_call: TRBV18; cdr3_aa: CASSPPSSYEQYF; cdr3_nt: TGTGCCAGCTCACCACCCAGCTCCTACGAGCAGTACTTC
clone_size: .; j_call: TRBJ1-2; d_call: TRBD1; v_call: TRBV6-5; cdr3_aa: CASSLQGAVGYTF; cdr3_nt: TGTGCCAGCAGTTTACAGGGGGCCGTGGGCTACACCTTC
clone_size: once; j_call: TRBJ1-1; d_call: .; v_call: TRBV6-6; cdr3_aa: CASRASGARGTEAFF; cdr3_nt: TGTGCCAGCAGGGCTTCAGGGGCTCGCGGCACTGAAGCTTTCTTT
clone_size: .; j_call: TRBJ1-2; d_call: TRBD1; v_call: TRBV7-3; cdr3_aa: CASSLYRFQGAPRRLGYTF; cdr3_nt: TGTGCCAGCAGCTTATACCGGTTCCAGGGGGCGCCGAGACGACTGGGCTACACCTTC
clone_size: .; j_call: TRBJ2-7; d_call: TRBD2; v_call: TRBV19; cdr3_aa: CASKEGGSSFYEQYF; cdr3_nt: TGTGCCAGTAAAGAGGGCGGGAGTAGCTTTTACGAGCAGTACTTC
clone_size: .; j_call: TRBJ2-7; d_call: TRBD2; v_call: TRBV10-1; cdr3_aa: CASSEPGGPMVQYF; cdr3_nt: TGCGCCAGCAGTGAACCGGGAGGGCCTATGGTGCAGTACTTC
clone_size: .; j_call: TRBJ1-5; d_call: .; v_call: TRBV7-2; cdr3_aa: CASSAPTDSNQPQHF; cdr3_nt: TGTGCCAGCAGCGCCCCCACGGATAGCAATCAGCCCCAGCATTTT
clone_size: once; j_call: TRBJ2-7; d_call: TRBD1; v_call: TRBV6-5; cdr3_aa: CASSYSRQGHEQYF; cdr3_nt: TGTGCCAGCAGTTACTCGAGACAGGGCCACGAGCAGTACTTC